Each of the 19 T cell receptor beta chains below was sequenced from the same sample in a study of shared clonotypes between healthy human individuals. Positive CCR7 selection of CD45RO-negative cells yielded the naive CD8 cells, and terminally differentiated effector memory CD45RA+ cells were excluded. Sequencing was performed with immunoSEQ multiplex PCR; in TCRdb, only in-frame clones are kept and a portion is missing. Altogether about 2 million clones are present, around 96% being singletons, with the ten largest covering roughly 1%. The material sequenced was naive CD8+ T cells sorted from blood. Source of these receptors: a man between 18 and 29 years old in good health.

Concerning this clone: This specimen includes other DNA sequences encoding the same CDR3. The chain combines TRBV19 with TRBJ1-1; D is uncertain. V gave up 3 bases and J gave up 3 bases, with 8 bases separating them. This CDR3 comprises 13 residues. CDR1 is LNHDA and CDR2 is SQIVND in the germline V gene (reference sequence). CDR3 amino acids: CASSIPGYTEAFF. In DNA, the CDR3 is TGTGCCAGTAGTATCCCGGGGTACACTGAAGCTTTCTTT.

This clone was found once. V gene TRBV5-6 combines with J gene TRBJ2-7; a weak D match, TRBD2 (5 bases). The CDR3 consists of 17 residues. CDR1 and CDR2 (germline): SGHDT, YYEEEE. With 1 base removed from V and 0 bases from J, the gap between germline ends came to 17 bases. In DNA form, the CDR3 reads TGTGCCAGCAGCTTGTTTGGTGCTGGACTCAGCTCCTACGAGCAGTACTTC. Its translation is CASSLFGAGLSSYEQYF.

The chain employs TRBV6-5 and TRBJ2-5; D might be TRBD1 (5 bases). Matching the DNA end better, TRBJ2-7 makes the J call doubtful. Per the germline V gene, CDR1 is MNHEY and CDR2 is SVGAGI. The CDR3 runs to 14 residues. CDR3 amino acids: CASSYFQGPNEQYF. CDR3 nucleotide sequence: TGTGCCAGCAGTTATTTTCAGGGTCCCAACGAGCAGTACTTC.

This sequence joins TRBV28 and TRBJ2-2, with D uncertain. Germline V gene lookup returns CDR1 MDHEN and CDR2 SYDVKM. The CDR3 is made up of 12 amino acids. Trimming removed 6 bases from V and 3 bases from J, with 5 bases in between. CDR3 region: CASRKYTGELFF. The DNA of the CDR3 is TGTGCCAGCAGAAAGTACACCGGGGAGCTGTTTTTT.

The chain combines TRBV28 with TRBJ1-2; D not resolved. Germline-derived CDR1 and CDR2 are MDHEN and SYDVKM. The CDR3 length is 16 residues. Deletions cut 2 bases from V and 4 bases from J, with 17 bases between. The CDR3 is CASSLASYPILYGYTF. As DNA, the CDR3 is TGTGCCAGCAGTTTAGCCTCCTACCCGATCCTCTATGGCTACACCTTC.

The chain recombines TRBV9 with TRBJ1-3, with D perhaps TRBD1 (6 bases). V was cut by 0 bases and J by 3 bases, with 10 bases left in between. The CDR3 is 15 residues long. Germline values: CDR1 SGDLS, CDR2 YYNGEE. CDR3 protein: CASSVAVGGGNTIYF. Written as DNA, the CDR3 is TGTGCCAGCAGCGTAGCGGTAGGGGGTGGAAACACCATATATTTT. The full variable domain, in which reference TRBV9 and TRBJ1-3 provide the parts outside the CDR3, is DSGVTQTPKHLITATGQRVTLRCSPRSGDLSVYWYQQSLDQGLQFLIQYYNGEERAKGNILERFSAQQFPDLHSELNLSSLELGDSALYFCASSVAVGGGNTIYFGEGSWLTVV.

The chain joins TRBV6-5 to TRBJ2-6, with 7 positions matching TRBD2. Trimming took 6 bases from V and 2 from J; bases not matched to a gene: 1. CDR3 size: 14 residues. CDR1 MNHEY and CDR2 SVGAGI come from the germline V gene. CDR3 sequence: CASRGRAGANVLTF. The CDR3 nucleotides are TGTGCCAGCAGGGGGAGGGCTGGGGCCAACGTCCTGACTTTC.

V gene TRBV11-2 combines with J gene TRBJ2-7; D may be TRBD1 (6 bases). The CDR3 has 15 residues. Germline CDR1 and CDR2: SGHAT and FQNNGV. Trimming pared 5 bases from V and 1 base from J, leaving 15 bases between. CDR3 nucleotides: TGTGCCAGCAGCCCACGGCAGGGGTCGTCCTACGAGCAGTACTTC. Its translation is CASSPRQGSSYEQYF.

In regard to this clone: This sample includes further DNA sequences coding for the same CDR3. The chain joins TRBV7-9 to TRBJ1-2, with 7 bases matching TRBD1. This CDR3 is 17 amino acids long. Per germline, CDR1 SEHNR and CDR2 FQNEAQ (reference sequence). V was pared by 5 bases and J by 2 bases, with 14 bases of the junction left unmatched. This CDR3 is CASSQTVGQAQNYGYTF. The CDR3 DNA reads as TGTGCCAGCAGCCAAACCGTCGGACAGGCCCAGAACTATGGCTACACCTTC.

The chain couples TRBV5-5 to TRBJ2-7; no definite D call. Trimming removed 2 bases at V and 3 bases at J, with 18 bases between. There are 16 residues in the CDR3. The germline V gene has CDR1 SGHKS and CDR2 YYEKEE (reference sequence). This chain's CDR3 is CASSFEYPKDRYEQYF. In DNA, the CDR3 is TGTGCCAGCAGCTTCGAATACCCAAAAGACCGCTACGAGCAGTACTTC.

Here the CDR3 DNA reads TGTGCCAGCAGCTTAGGCCCTCCAGCTGACTCCTACAATGAGCAGTTCTTC. Protein sequence: CASSLGPPADSYNEQFF. The chain couples TRBV7-2 to TRBJ2-1; no reliable D call. V lost 1 base to trimming and J lost 0 bases, with 13 bases between them. The CDR3 covers 17 residues. Per the germline V gene, CDR1 is SGHTA and CDR2 is FQGNSA.

With respect to this clone: Other DNA sequences in the sample encode the same CDR3. This chain links TRBV6-1 with TRBJ1-1, with D uncertain. Trimming took 4 bases from V and 1 from J, leaving 4 bases between them. Germline-derived CDR1 and CDR2 are MNHNS and SASEGT. This CDR3 is 12 amino acids long. In nucleotides, the CDR3 is TGTGCCAGCAGTGTTGGGAACACTGAAGCTTTCTTT. Protein sequence: CASSVGNTEAFF.

Concerning this clone: The sample holds other DNA sequences that translate to the same CDR3. The rearrangement joins TRBV7-2 to TRBJ2-7; 10 nucleotides agree with TRBD1. The V gene's germline CDR1 is SGHTA and CDR2 FQGNSA. CDR3 length equals 15 residues. V gave up 4 bases and J gave up 4 bases; unmatched junction bases: 7. CDR3 nucleotide sequence: TGTGCCAGCAGCTCACCGGGACAGGGGACTTACGAGCAGTACTTC. Translated, it gives CASSSPGQGTYEQYF.

The rearrangement links TRBV9 to TRBJ2-5, with D unresolved. The V end lost 0 bases, the J end lost 5 bases, and 8 bases lay between the germline ends. The CDR3 extends over 13 amino acids. Germline V lookup: CDR1 SGDLS, CDR2 YYNGEE. CDR3 sequence reads: CASSVEEWETQYF. DNA for the CDR3: TGTGCCAGCAGCGTAGAGGAGTGGGAGACCCAGTACTTC.

The chain couples TRBV6-5 to TRBJ1-1, with D hard to call. This CDR3 has 13 amino acids. Germline values: CDR1 MNHEY, CDR2 SVGAGI. V gave up 5 bases and J gave up 5 bases, with 12 bases separating them. CDR3 in amino acids: CASSRNLGTEAFF. The CDR3 nucleotides read TGTGCCAGCAGTAGAAACCTGGGGACTGAAGCTTTCTTT.

The chain joins TRBV7-2 to TRBJ1-6; unclear D gene. The germline CDR1 and CDR2 sequences are SGHTA and FQGNSA. V shed 1 base and J shed 4 bases, with 17 bases lying between them. This CDR3 comprises 18 residues. Written as DNA, the CDR3 is TGTGCCAGCAGCTTAGGGTCCGGGAAGGAGCGATATAATTCACCCCTCCACTTT. Protein: CASSLGSGKERYNSPLHF.

The chain employs TRBV9 and TRBJ2-7; 8 bases map to TRBD1. The CDR3 is 13 residues long. Trimming cost V 3 bases and J 7 bases; bases outside gene matches: 6. The germline V gene encodes CDR1 SGDLS and CDR2 YYNGEE. The CDR3 reads CASSGRDRSEQYF. In DNA form, the CDR3 reads TGTGCCAGCAGCGGTCGGGACAGGAGTGAGCAGTACTTC.

CDR3 sequence (DNA): TGTGCCAGTCCTATGGAACAGGGGGCGATGGATTCACCCCTCCACTTT. Its translation: CASPMEQGAMDSPLHF. V and J are TRBV19 and TRBJ1-6; 9 nucleotides line up with TRBD1. V dropped 8 bases and J dropped 8; count of bases not matched to a gene: 13. CDR3 length equals 16 residues. Per the germline V gene, CDR1 is LNHDA and CDR2 is SQIVND (reference sequence).

Note on this clone: This may arise from a read error, as a much more abundant clone is one base away. V is TRBV25-1 and J is TRBJ2-2; D is unresolved. The CDR3 totals 12 residues. Germline CDR1 is MGHDK and CDR2 is SYGVNS. V lost 6 bases, J lost 2 bases, and 4 bases lay in between. In DNA form, the CDR3 reads TGTGCCAGCAGCTTAAACACCGGGGAGCTGTTTTTT. It translates to CASSLNTGELFF.